The rows below give T cell receptor beta chains drawn from one sample of a study of cytomegalovirus exposure and HLA in healthy donors. Repertoires were generated with immunoSEQ multiplex PCR, while TCRdb's copy carries only in-frame clones and drops some. The sample gives roughly 110,000 clones, about 80% of which show up once; less than 6% is in the top ten. Sequenced input: PBMCs. These receptors were taken from a woman aged 25 to 39 in good health and CMV-seropositive. Each CDR3 is given with its conserved first and last residue. A D gene is named only where the DNA matches it firmly. Clone size is given for some rows only: seen once, a few or many times, or a class if the clone is expanded.

DNA,CDR3,size,D,J,V
TGTGCCAGCAGCCTCACTCCCTTGACAGGGTTGGACACTGAAGCTTTCTTT,CASSLTPLTGLDTEAFF,-,TRBD1,TRBJ1-1,TRBV5-4
TGCAGTGCTAGGGGAGATGAAACTTTCTTT,CSARGDETFF,-,-,TRBJ1-1,TRBV20-1
TGTGCCAGCTCACCCCTGGACAAACCAGTCTCTGGAAACACCATATATTTT,CASSPLDKPVSGNTIYF,-,-,TRBJ1-3,TRBV18
TGTGCCAGCTCACCGGGGGGGCAAGGAGGCTACACCTTC,CASSPGGQGGYTF,few,-,TRBJ1-2,TRBV18
TGTGCCAGCAGTGAAGGTTTCAGTGGTCAGCCCCAGCATTTT,CASSEGFSGQPQHF,-,-,TRBJ1-5,TRBV2
TGCGCCAGCAGTGAGAGCGGGGGGAACACCGGGGAGCTGTTTTTT,CASSESGGNTGELFF,-,TRBD2,TRBJ2-2,TRBV10-1
TGCGCCAGCAGCTCCCTAGGCGGGACAGGGAACGAGCAGTACTTC,CASSSLGGTGNEQYF,-,TRBD1,TRBJ2-7,TRBV5-1
TGTGCCAGTAGTGCCGGGACAGGGCTCACCGGGGAGCTGTTTTTT,CASSAGTGLTGELFF,-,TRBD1,TRBJ2-2,TRBV19
TGTGCCAGCAGGGACAAAGGACAAGTATATTACGAGCAGTACTTC,CASRDKGQVYYEQYF,-,-,TRBJ2-7,TRBV6-6
TGTGCCAGCAGCCCGGGACTTGACTCCTACAATGAGCAGTTCTTC,CASSPGLDSYNEQFF,-,-,TRBJ2-1,TRBV7-8
TGTGCCAGCAGCTCCCTCCGGGGTGGGGGAGGCGCGGGGACCCAGTACTTC,CASSSLRGGGGAGTQYF,once,-,TRBJ2-5,TRBV5-6
TGTGCCAGCAGCTTGACGGGAGATCTGTGGGGTACGCAGTATTTT,CASSLTGDLWGTQYF,-,-,TRBJ2-3,TRBV7-9
TGTGCCAGCAGTGACTGTCCAAGTCTCCTAGTCGACAATGAAAAACTGTTTTTT,CASSDCPSLLVDNEKLFF,-,-,TRBJ1-4,TRBV6-1
TGTGCCAGCAGCGCGGGGACAGGGGGCTATGGCTACACCTTC,CASSAGTGGYGYTF,-,TRBD1,TRBJ1-2,TRBV7-9
TGCGCCAGCAGCAAAGAGGTAGCGGGAGAAGAGACCCAGTACTTC,CASSKEVAGEETQYF,-,TRBD2,TRBJ2-5,TRBV4-1
TGTGCCAGCAGCACCCGACAGGGGGCTGAAAAACTGTTTTTT,CASSTRQGAEKLFF,-,TRBD1,TRBJ1-4,TRBV9
TGCGCCAGCAGCCCGGGTTCTACTTCTGGAAACACCATATATTTT,CASSPGSTSGNTIYF,-,-,TRBJ1-3,TRBV5-1
TGTGCCAGCAGCACTACAGGGAATAGCAATCAGCCCCAGCATTTT,CASSTTGNSNQPQHF,-,-,TRBJ1-5,TRBV7-9
TGTGCCAGCAGCTACTGGCCTGCCAAGGCGGGAGGGGGAGAGCAGTACTTC,CASSYWPAKAGGGEQYF,-,TRBD2,TRBJ2-7,TRBV7-9
TGTGCCAGCAGTGTGACATCACACGCCGAAAAACTGTTTTTT,CASSVTSHAEKLFF,-,-,TRBJ1-4,TRBV6-1
TGCAGCGTTGGACGGGGGTCCACAGATACGCAGTATTTT,CSVGRGSTDTQYF,-,-,TRBJ2-3,TRBV29-1
TGTGCCAGCAGTGTCGGTAATTCACCCCTCCACTTT,CASSVGNSPLHF,-,-,TRBJ1-6,TRBV2
TGTGCCTGGATCTCTGGGCAGAAAGCTTTCTTT,CAWISGQKAFF,-,-,TRBJ1-1,TRBV30
TGTGCCAGCATCGGGACAAAGAACACTGAAGCTTTCTTT,CASIGTKNTEAFF,once,-,TRBJ1-1,TRBV7-8
TGTGCCAGCCGGAGGGAGACTGAAGCTTTCTTT,CASRRETEAFF,-,-,TRBJ1-1,TRBV5-8
TGCGCCAGCAGCTACGGGACTAGCGGGAGGGCTAGCTTTGAGCAGTTCTTC,CASSYGTSGRASFEQFF,once,TRBD2,TRBJ2-1,TRBV5-1
TGCGCCAGCAGCCCATGGACAGGGAGCACCTACGAGCAGTACTTC,CASSPWTGSTYEQYF,-,TRBD1,TRBJ2-7,TRBV5-1
TGCAGCGTCCCCGGGACAGGGGGCGCGTTCTACGAGCAGTACTTC,CSVPGTGGAFYEQYF,-,TRBD1,TRBJ2-7,TRBV29-1
TGTGCCAGCTGCGAACGTAGGGACAGGGGCTCCTACGAGCAGTACTTC,CASCERRDRGSYEQYF,-,TRBD1,TRBJ2-7,TRBV25-1
TGTGCCTGGAGTGTCGGGTTCAGGGGGTACGACACTGAAGCTTTCTTT,CAWSVGFRGYDTEAFF,few,TRBD1,TRBJ1-1,TRBV30
TGCGCCAGCAGCCGGGGTAGCACCGGGGGTAGTGGAAACACCATATATTTT,CASSRGSTGGSGNTIYF,-,-,TRBJ1-3,TRBV5-1
TGTGCCAGCAGCGGAGACGTAAACACTGAAGCTTTCTTT,CASSGDVNTEAFF,-,-,TRBJ1-1,TRBV7-6
TGTGCCAGCAGCTTAAGGGGCCTTGAGGCCCCCGCAGATACGCAGTATTTT,CASSLRGLEAPADTQYF,-,-,TRBJ2-3,TRBV7-8
TGCAGCGTTGCCCCGGGGGTAGGGGTCTACGAGCAGTACTTC,CSVAPGVGVYEQYF,-,-,TRBJ2-7,TRBV29-1
TGTGCCAGCAGCTTATTAGGGGTGGTGAACACTGAAGCTTTCTTT,CASSLLGVVNTEAFF,-,-,TRBJ1-1,TRBV7-3
TGTGCCAGCAGCTCCCTCGCGGGGGCCAGCACTGAAGCTTTCTTT,CASSSLAGASTEAFF,few,-,TRBJ1-1,TRBV7-8
TGTGCCAGCAGACAGACAGGGGTGAATAATGAAAAACTGTTTTTT,CASRQTGVNNEKLFF,-,TRBD1,TRBJ1-4,TRBV6-5
TGTGCCAGCAGTCTGACAGGGAACAATGAGCAGTTCTTC,CASSLTGNNEQFF,few,TRBD1,TRBJ2-1,TRBV27
TGTGCCAGCTCACAAGCAGGGCCTGGGGCCAACGTCCTGACTTTC,CASSQAGPGANVLTF,-,-,TRBJ2-6,TRBV18
TGTGCCAGCAACCCATCCACAGGGGACGGCTCCTACGAGCAGTACTTC,CASNPSTGDGSYEQYF,-,TRBD1,TRBJ2-7,TRBV7-9
TGTGCCAGCAGTTACTCAAATTCGGAAGAGACCCAGTACTTC,CASSYSNSEETQYF,-,-,TRBJ2-5,TRBV6-5
TGTGCCAGCAGCTCAGACTGGACAGACGACACCGGGGAGCTGTTTTTT,CASSSDWTDDTGELFF,-,-,TRBJ2-2,TRBV13
TGTGCCAGCAGTCACAGGGGGCTAAACTATGGCTACACCTTC,CASSHRGLNYGYTF,-,TRBD1,TRBJ1-2,TRBV6-5
TGTGCCAGCAGCCCGGACAGTGTCACCGGGGAGCTGTTTTTT,CASSPDSVTGELFF,-,-,TRBJ2-2,TRBV5-6
TGCAGCGTGCCGGACAGGATCTATGGCTACACCTTC,CSVPDRIYGYTF,-,TRBD1,TRBJ1-2,TRBV29-1
TGCGCCAGCAGCTCCCGGGACAAAAATGAAAAACTGTTTTTT,CASSSRDKNEKLFF,-,-,TRBJ1-4,TRBV5-1
TGTGCCAGCTATCGTCGGGAGGAAGAAAAACTGTTTTTT,CASYRREEEKLFF,-,-,TRBJ1-4,TRBV28
TGTGCCAGCAGTTACACAGGGACAGGCAATCAGCCCCAGCATTTT,CASSYTGTGNQPQHF,-,TRBD1,TRBJ1-5,TRBV6-5